The following is a TCR beta chain sequence with its context. Its antigen is not identified. The entry originates in a study of T cells expressing NK-cell markers. The wider study: Source material for TCR beta repertoires consisted of sorted CD3+CD56+NKG2C+, CD3+CD56+NKG2C- and CD3+CD56-NKG2C+ T cells. The sequencing cohort of eight donors included seven HCMV-seropositive individuals and one seronegative individual.

Whole-study results and caveats: Of the CD8+ T cells in six or seven donors, roughly 1.0-7.0% belonged to dominant NKG2C+ clonotypes.

CDR3 size: 14 residues. The germline V gene encodes CDR1 GTSNPN and CDR2 SVGIG (reference sequence). TCRdb re-analyzed the 5' RACE reads; it lists each CDR3 protein once, without DNA. Its clone listing holds 400,000 or so distinct CDR3 sequences. The chain combines TRBV30 with TRBJ2-3; TCRdb's D call of TRBD1 is untestable without DNA. The sample was blood T cells: a sorted CD56 or NKG2C T cell subset, CD4+ or CD8+ T cells, or bulk PBMC T cells (not recorded which). This clonotype originated in a woman aged 45-65 years in good health. The CDR3 loop reads CAYSKDSRQDTQYF. The variable domain in full, completed from reference TRBV30 and TRBJ2-3, reads SQTIHQWPATLVQPVGSPLSLECTVEGTSNPNLYWYRQAAGRGLQLLFYSVGIGQISSEVPQNLSASRPQDRQFILSSKKLLLSDSGFYLCAYSKDSRQDTQYFGPGTRLTVL.